This T cell receptor beta chain was retrieved from a study of T cell clones after liver transplantation (dated by TCRdb to the late 2010s). About the full investigation: The samples were obtained from ITN030ST, a randomized trial that attempted immunosuppression withdrawal within 2 years after liver transplantation. After a pre-transplant mixed lymphocyte reaction, TCRbeta sequencing was used to pinpoint donor-reactive T cell clones, which were subsequently tracked in post-transplant blood. The studied cohort comprised 8 liver transplant recipients, 3 classified as tolerant and 5 as non-tolerant. The subjects received no induction therapy and were kept on standard immunosuppression until randomization at 12-24 months post-transplant. Third party-reactive TCRbeta sequences from pre-transplant MLRs were also identified as an antigen-independent comparator for donor-reactive sequences. Three of the eight recipients were HCV-positive; the others were transplanted for non-autoimmune, non-viral indications. Blood samples were collected pre-transplant, pre-randomization before withdrawal, and post-randomization after either complete withdrawal or failed withdrawal. Tolerance was defined as complete withdrawal of immunosuppression for at least one year without a rise in liver enzymes beyond twice the upper limit of normal. Study-wide conclusions, independent of this receptor: Without allograft tissue specimens, donor-reactive T cells may have migrated into the graft rather than being deleted. The conclusions were preliminary, being limited by small, heterogeneous patient numbers and by non-standardized post-transplant time points. In most of the 8 subjects, circulating donor-reactive CD4 TCRbeta sequences decreased significantly after transplant, regardless of tolerance or HCV status. Donor-reactive sequences decreased more than third party-reactive sequences, which suggests partial antigen-specific deletion that was not related to withdrawal success. In two subjects, low numbers of available donor cells limited the measurable donor-reactive repertoire. When repertoire turnover was taken into account, detection of donor-reactive sequences was significantly reduced in 7 of 8 subjects for CD4 and in 8 of 8 subjects for CD8.

High-throughput TCRbeta CDR3 sequencing of frozen genomic DNA was performed by immunoSEQ, with PCR amplification, mapping, bias correction and internal controls included. Per the authors' processing: Only productive rearrangements were retained, with each unique TCRbeta sequence defined by its CDR3 nucleotide sequence together with its V and J gene. For classification of a sequence as donor-reactive, at least 5-fold expansion in CFSE-low cells relative to unstimulated pre-transplant cells and a frequency of at least 0.01% were required. Minimum frequency thresholds were set for each subject based on the unstimulated sample with the lowest template count, ensuring at least 90% detection power. Jensen-Shannon divergence between the top 1000 TCRbeta sequences post- versus pre-transplant served as the measure of repertoire turnover. Two-sided Fisher's exact tests were used to test for changes in the detection of donor-reactive sequences. The immuneACCESS repertoire file appears here via TCRdb, limited to in-frame rearrangements. These files lack a portion of the clones; in checked studies, under half of the deficit traces to unresolved V genes, and the cause of the others is not known. V and J calls and clone size come straight from that table; D and trimming were deduced from the DNA. The sample yields about 70,000 clones; about four fifths were counted once. The top ten constitute about 0.79% of the sample.

Thawed unstimulated PBMCs were stained for CD3, CD4 and CD8 and FACS-sorted into CD3+CD4+ and CD3+CD8+ populations. Each of the 8 studied subjects was randomized to immunosuppression withdrawal. Genomic DNA was isolated with the Qiagen DNeasy Blood and Tissue Kit. The CDR3 runs 17 amino acids, cysteine and phenylalanine included. CDR3 DNA is the only sequence kept; it has 51 bases, read in frame from the first base. V lost 2 bases and J lost 4 bases; the stretch between them is 19 bases long. CDR1 and CDR2 (SGHAT, FQNNGV) derive from the germline V gene. With regard to this clone: Its antigen specificity is not known. The record has no base qualities; no much larger clone is one base away.

The sequence links TRBV11-2 to TRBJ2-3; matching of 7 bases hints at TRBD2 as the D gene. The specimen was CD4+ T cells from blood, collected 12 months after liver transplant. This clonotype originated in a human patient who received a liver transplant. Donor T cells from the graft may be present among the T cells after a transplant. The CDR3 protein is CASSLNWGLGGADTQYF. The DNA is as follows: TGTGCCAGCAGCTTAAATTGGGGGCTGGGAGGGGCAGATACGCAGTATTTT.